This is a list of T cell receptor beta chains from one sample in a study of radiotherapy plus CTLA-4 blockade in lung cancer. TCRdb keeps only in-frame clones here, not all; method: immunoSEQ multiplex PCR. Altogether approximately 82,000 clones are present, over 80% being singletons, with the ten largest covering roughly 15%. Sample: peripheral blood, taken from a patient treated with radiotherapy plus ipilimumab. The receptors derive from a human donor with non-small cell lung cancer that progressed on radiotherapy plus ipilimumab. Each CDR3 is given with its conserved first and last residue. The order of the fields is D gene, clone size, J gene, V gene, CDR3 protein, CDR3 DNA. A D gene is named only where the DNA matches it firmly. Size values are once, few and many counts, or a class for expanded clones, and some rows have none.

D gene: .
clone size: .
J gene: TRBJ1-1
V gene: TRBV5-8
CDR3 protein: CASSLALVADMNTEAFF
CDR3 DNA: TGTGCCAGCAGCCTCGCGTTAGTCGCGGATATGAACACTGAAGCTTTCTTT

D gene: .
clone size: .
J gene: TRBJ2-1
V gene: TRBV4-2
CDR3 protein: CASSPGPGNRGNEQFF
CDR3 DNA: TGTGCCAGCAGCCCAGGGCCCGGTAACCGGGGCAATGAGCAGTTCTTC

D gene: .
clone size: .
J gene: TRBJ1-2
V gene: TRBV10-3
CDR3 protein: CAITDNYGYTF
CDR3 DNA: TGTGCCATCACCGATAACTATGGCTACACCTTC

D gene: .
clone size: .
J gene: TRBJ2-5
V gene: TRBV7-7
CDR3 protein: CASSLGSYQETQYF
CDR3 DNA: TGTGCCAGCAGCTTAGGTAGCTACCAAGAGACCCAGTACTTC

D gene: .
clone size: few
J gene: TRBJ2-1
V gene: TRBV28
CDR3 protein: CASSLSQLALAYNEQFF
CDR3 DNA: TGTGCCAGCAGTCTGTCGCAACTAGCTTTGGCCTACAATGAGCAGTTCTTC

D gene: .
clone size: .
J gene: TRBJ2-3
V gene: TRBV11-2
CDR3 protein: CASSSQRTTDTQYF
CDR3 DNA: TGTGCCAGCAGCTCTCAACGGACCACAGATACGCAGTATTTT

D gene: .
clone size: .
J gene: TRBJ1-4
V gene: TRBV11-3
CDR3 protein: CASSSPTNEKLFF
CDR3 DNA: TGTGCCAGCAGCTCACCAACTAATGAAAAACTGTTTTTT

D gene: .
clone size: .
J gene: TRBJ2-3
V gene: TRBV5-1
CDR3 protein: CASSSRPAGASTDTQYF
CDR3 DNA: TGCGCCAGCAGCTCCCGCCCAGCAGGAGCTAGCACAGATACGCAGTATTTT

D gene: .
clone size: .
J gene: TRBJ1-1
V gene: TRBV6-1
CDR3 protein: CASSEARGVGTEAFF
CDR3 DNA: TGTGCCAGCAGTGAAGCGCGGGGGGTAGGGACTGAAGCTTTCTTT

D gene: .
clone size: .
J gene: TRBJ1-6
V gene: TRBV4-3
CDR3 protein: CASSQGGPYNSPLHF
CDR3 DNA: TGCGCCAGCAGCCAAGGAGGCCCCTATAATTCACCCCTCCACTTT

D gene: .
clone size: once
J gene: TRBJ1-5
V gene: TRBV13
CDR3 protein: CASSSKGNQPQHF
CDR3 DNA: TGTGCCAGCAGCTCTAAGGGCAATCAGCCCCAGCATTTT

D gene: .
clone size: .
J gene: TRBJ2-6
V gene: TRBV5-1
CDR3 protein: CASSLDGSGANVLTF
CDR3 DNA: TGCGCCAGCAGCTTGGACGGCTCTGGGGCCAACGTCCTGACTTTC

D gene: TRBD1
clone size: .
J gene: TRBJ2-2
V gene: TRBV5-1
CDR3 protein: CASSLVGTGEYTGELFF
CDR3 DNA: TGCGCCAGCAGCTTGGTTGGGACAGGGGAGTACACCGGGGAGCTGTTTTTT

D gene: TRBD1
clone size: .
J gene: TRBJ2-2
V gene: TRBV6-1
CDR3 protein: CASTGGPVLFF
CDR3 DNA: TGTGCCAGTACAGGGGGCCCGGTACTGTTTTTT

D gene: .
clone size: .
J gene: TRBJ2-4
V gene: TRBV11-2
CDR3 protein: CASSGGVKNIQYF
CDR3 DNA: TGTGCCAGCAGCGGGGGAGTCAAAAACATTCAGTACTTC

D gene: TRBD2
clone size: .
J gene: TRBJ2-7
V gene: TRBV7-9
CDR3 protein: CASSLEASGRAGEQYF
CDR3 DNA: TGTGCCAGCAGCTTAGAGGCTAGCGGGAGGGCCGGCGAGCAGTACTTC

D gene: .
clone size: .
J gene: TRBJ1-1
V gene: TRBV7-8
CDR3 protein: CASSLVPANTEAFF
CDR3 DNA: TGTGCCAGCAGCTTAGTTCCGGCGAACACTGAAGCTTTCTTT

D gene: .
clone size: .
J gene: TRBJ2-7
V gene: TRBV27
CDR3 protein: CASSLRTDTYEQYF
CDR3 DNA: TGTGCCAGCAGTCTAAGGACTGATACCTACGAGCAGTACTTC

D gene: TRBD2
clone size: .
J gene: TRBJ2-1
V gene: TRBV9
CDR3 protein: CASSVGMSSGRSDEQFF
CDR3 DNA: TGTGCCAGCAGCGTAGGTATGTCTAGCGGGAGGAGCGATGAGCAGTTCTTC

D gene: TRBD2
clone size: few
J gene: TRBJ2-7
V gene: TRBV7-9
CDR3 protein: CASSQGTSGSSYEQYF
CDR3 DNA: TGTGCCAGCAGTCAAGGGACTAGCGGGAGCTCCTACGAGCAGTACTTC

D gene: TRBD1
clone size: .
J gene: TRBJ2-1
V gene: TRBV29-1
CDR3 protein: CSASTKQGAIYNEQFF
CDR3 DNA: TGCAGCGCTTCAACGAAACAGGGGGCGATCTACAATGAGCAGTTCTTC

D gene: .
clone size: .
J gene: TRBJ2-7
V gene: TRBV7-2
CDR3 protein: CASSLGNSPYEQYF
CDR3 DNA: TGTGCCAGCAGCTTAGGGAACAGCCCCTACGAGCAGTACTTC

D gene: TRBD2
clone size: .
J gene: TRBJ2-5
V gene: TRBV5-6
CDR3 protein: CASSLALAGTETQYF
CDR3 DNA: TGTGCCAGCAGCTTGGCACTAGCGGGAACAGAGACCCAGTACTTC

D gene: .
clone size: few
J gene: TRBJ2-1
V gene: TRBV12-2
CDR3 protein: CATKPPHSEQFF
CDR3 DNA: TGTGCAACCAAGCCCCCCCACAGTGAGCAGTTCTTC

D gene: .
clone size: once
J gene: TRBJ2-3
V gene: TRBV20-1
CDR3 protein: CSAAFGSGALF
CDR3 DNA: .

D gene: .
clone size: .
J gene: TRBJ2-7
V gene: TRBV18
CDR3 protein: CASSPYASWGSGFYEQYF
CDR3 DNA: TGTGCCAGCTCACCGTATGCTTCGTGGGGATCGGGATTCTACGAGCAGTACTTC

D gene: .
clone size: .
J gene: TRBJ2-3
V gene: TRBV20-1
CDR3 protein: CSAQGDTQYF
CDR3 DNA: TGCAGTGCTCAAGGGGATACGCAGTATTTT

D gene: .
clone size: .
J gene: TRBJ1-4
V gene: TRBV18
CDR3 protein: CASSPPVGDAQEKLFF
CDR3 DNA: TGTGCCAGCTCACCACCGGTGGGCGACGCCCAAGAAAAACTGTTTTTT

D gene: .
clone size: .
J gene: TRBJ2-7
V gene: TRBV27
CDR3 protein: CASRESGRSEQYF
CDR3 DNA: TGTGCCAGCAGAGAGTCGGGCAGATCCGAGCAGTACTTC

D gene: .
clone size: .
J gene: TRBJ1-1
V gene: TRBV7-9
CDR3 protein: CASSDYTEAFF
CDR3 DNA: TGTGCCAGCAGCGATTACACTGAAGCTTTCTTT

D gene: .
clone size: .
J gene: TRBJ1-5
V gene: TRBV5-5
CDR3 protein: CASSPDGTPWQPQHF
CDR3 DNA: TGTGCCAGCAGCCCGGACGGGACACCATGGCAGCCCCAGCATTTT

D gene: .
clone size: .
J gene: TRBJ2-3
V gene: TRBV7-6
CDR3 protein: CASSLAITDTQYF
CDR3 DNA: TGTGCCAGCAGCTTAGCCATCACAGATACGCAGTATTTT

D gene: .
clone size: .
J gene: TRBJ2-2
V gene: TRBV27
CDR3 protein: CASSLRRDTGELFF
CDR3 DNA: TGTGCCAGCAGTTTAAGGAGGGACACCGGGGAGCTGTTTTTT

D gene: TRBD1
clone size: .
J gene: TRBJ1-2
V gene: TRBV5-1
CDR3 protein: CASSPTGGHGYTF
CDR3 DNA: TGCGCCAGCAGCCCTACAGGGGGCCATGGCTACACCTTC

D gene: .
clone size: .
J gene: TRBJ1-1
V gene: TRBV27
CDR3 protein: CASSSQWGGLNTEAFF
CDR3 DNA: TGTGCCAGCAGTTCCCAATGGGGAGGGCTGAACACTGAAGCTTTCTTT

D gene: .
clone size: .
J gene: TRBJ2-2
V gene: TRBV30
CDR3 protein: CAWRIRGLNTGELFF
CDR3 DNA: TGTGCCTGGAGAATTAGGGGATTAAACACCGGGGAGCTGTTTTTT

D gene: .
clone size: .
J gene: TRBJ1-2
V gene: TRBV7-9
CDR3 protein: CASSLDPIEGYTF
CDR3 DNA: TGTGCCAGCAGCTTAGACCCTATAGAGGGCTACACCTTC

D gene: .
clone size: once
J gene: TRBJ2-7
V gene: TRBV4-2
CDR3 protein: CASSPNLRAHSDEQYF
CDR3 DNA: TGTGCCAGCAGCCCGAATTTGCGGGCTCATTCGGACGAGCAGTACTTC

D gene: .
clone size: .
J gene: TRBJ1-1
V gene: TRBV4-2
CDR3 protein: CASSQEEGHEAFF
CDR3 DNA: TGTGCCAGCAGCCAAGAAGAGGGACACGAGGCTTTCTTT

D gene: .
clone size: .
J gene: TRBJ2-5
V gene: TRBV6-5
CDR3 protein: CASSPPGQETQYF
CDR3 DNA: TGTGCCAGCAGTCCCCCTGGTCAAGAGACCCAGTACTTC

D gene: .
clone size: .
J gene: TRBJ1-5
V gene: TRBV19
CDR3 protein: CASRDWEGNQPQHF
CDR3 DNA: TGTGCCAGTAGGGACTGGGAGGGCAATCAGCCCCAGCATTTT